The 32 T cell receptor beta chains below were found in one sample sequenced in a study of human T cells and chemical hapten exposure. From the RACE reads, TCRdb called clonotypes with MiXCR, one entry per CDR3 protein. The table shows 380,000 or so distinct CDR3 sequences, with more than 4.5% occurring only once. As for time point: patch test 1, 2 weeks after DPC sensitization. Treatment in this sample: therapeutic diphenylcyclopropenone sensitization with weekly scalp DPC. Sequenced here: whole blood, sampled in connection with sensitization to the hapten diphenylcyclopropenone (DPC). The receptor set was obtained from a woman in her fifties or sixties with alopecia areata. Some clones in this sample may be carry-over from other donors' samples.

This clonotype was seen at least ten times. The V call is TRBV11-2, the J call TRBJ2-4; D is unresolved. The CDR3 loop spans 14 amino acids. V dropped 6 bases and J dropped 3 bases, with 12 bases sitting between them. The V gene's germline CDR1 is SGHAT and CDR2 FQNNGV. The CDR3 reads CASSNDWIKNIQYF. The CDR3 DNA reads as TGTGCCAGCAGTAACGACTGGATCAAAAACATTCAGTACTTC.

There are many counts of this clonotype. The chain carries TRBV12-3 or TRBV12-4 and TRBJ1-4, with a weak D call TRBD1 (6 bases). The CDR3 is 16 residues long. Deletions cut 0 bases from V and 5 bases from J, with 13 bases between. This CDR3 reads CASSLALGGWNEKLFF. DNA for the CDR3: TGTGCCAGCAGTTTAGCCCTCGGGGGCTGGAATGAAAAACTGTTTTTT.

V gene TRBV3-1 combines with J gene TRBJ2-1; TRBD2 agrees at 7 bases. The CDR3 loop spans 16 amino acids. Per germline, CDR1 LGHDT and CDR2 YNNKEL (reference sequence). Unmatched junction bases numbered 11, after V lost 4 bases and J lost 5 bases. CDR3 amino acids: CASSPPKVGGDNEQFF. DNA for the CDR3: TGTGCCAGCAGCCCGCCGAAGGTGGGAGGGGACAATGAGCAGTTCTTC.

The genes are TRBV7-9 and TRBJ2-5, with 9 nucleotides matching TRBD1. V was clipped by 4 bases and J by 5 bases; unmatched bases: 8. The CDR3 is 15 amino acids. Germline V CDR1 and CDR2: SEHNR, FQNEAQ (reference sequence). The CDR3 loop is CASSSRDRELETQYF. CDR3 DNA sequence: TGTGCCAGCAGCTCCCGGGACAGGGAGTTGGAGACCCAGTACTTC.

The rearrangement uses TRBV5-6 and TRBJ2-1; 12 bases map to TRBD2. Germline assignment: CDR1 SGHDT and CDR2 YYEEEE. Trimming at V came to 4 bases and at J to 8 bases, leaving 10 bases not matched to a gene. CDR3 length: 16 residues. CDR3 residues: CASSIPSGRVTDEQFF. The CDR3 DNA reads TGTGCCAGCAGCATCCCTAGCGGGAGGGTTACGGATGAGCAGTTCTTC.

This clonotype was found many times. The V call is TRBV3-1, the J call TRBJ2-1; 13 bases are shared with TRBD2. Trimming removed 7 bases from V and 9 bases from J; junction bases left unmatched: 9. The CDR3 is 15 amino acids. Germline lookup yields CDR1 LGHDT and CDR2 YNNKEL (reference sequence). The CDR3 region is CASTPLAGGQGEQFF. The CDR3 coding sequence is TGTGCCAGCACCCCACTAGCGGGAGGGCAGGGTGAGCAGTTCTTC.

This CDR3 is CASSEESSGTDTQYF. CDR3 nucleotides: TGTGCCAGCAGTGAAGAGTCCTCGGGAACAGATACGCAGTATTTT. The genes are TRBV2 and TRBJ2-3; the D gene is possibly TRBD2 (5 bases). V dropped 1 base and J dropped 3 bases, with 11 bases sitting between them. The germline V gene encodes CDR1 SNHLY and CDR2 FYNNEI. CDR3 size: 15 residues.

The genes are TRBV7-3 and TRBJ2-1; D may be TRBD2 (5 bases). Germline V gene data show CDR1 as SGHTA and CDR2 as FQGTGA. Trimming pared 2 bases from V and 9 bases from J, leaving 14 bases between. CDR3 length equals 14 residues. For the CDR3, the DNA is TGTGCCAGCAGCTTAGAGGCTAGCCTGGGTGAGCAGTTCTTC. Amino acid sequence: CASSLEASLGEQFF.

The chain has TRBV7-8 and TRBJ1-5, with D perhaps TRBD1 (6 bases). Germline CDR1 is SGHVS and CDR2 is FQNEAQ. This CDR3 comprises 14 residues. Deletions cut 5 bases from V and 7 bases from J, with 15 bases between. CDR3 DNA sequence: TGTGCCAGCAGCCGAGAGACAGGTTACCAGCCCCAGCATTTT. Encoded protein: CASSRETGYQPQHF.

The J gene is TRBJ1-4, the V gene TRBV5-8; D unresolved. Germline V gene lookup returns CDR1 SGHTS and CDR2 YDEGEE. The CDR3 has 17 residues. V lost 0 bases to trimming and J lost 0 bases, with 12 bases between them. CDR3 residues: CASSLGGLPATNEKLFF. As DNA, the CDR3 is TGTGCCAGCAGCTTGGGCGGATTACCTGCAACTAATGAAAAACTGTTTTTT. Using reference TRBV5-8 and TRBJ1-4 for the parts outside the CDR3, the full variable domain is EAGVTQSPTHLIKTRGQQATLRCSPISGHTSVYWYQQALGLGLQFLLWYDEGEERNRGNFPPRFSGRQFPNYSSELNVNALELEDSALYLCASSLGGLPATNEKLFFGSGTQLSVL.

There are a few counts of this clonotype. This CDR3 is CSVGRHAETEAFF. The CDR3 DNA follows: TGCAGCGTTGGCAGACACGCAGAAACTGAAGCTTTCTTT. The rearrangement uses TRBV29-1 and TRBJ1-1, with unresolved D. In germline, CDR1 is SQVTM, CDR2 ANQGSEA. This CDR3 is 13 amino acids long. Trimming removed 4 bases at V and 5 bases at J, with 14 bases between.

V gene TRBV15 combines with J gene TRBJ1-4; 10 bases align to TRBD1. Trimming at V came to 5 bases and at J to 5 bases, leaving 5 bases not matched to a gene. The germline V gene has CDR1 LNHNV and CDR2 YYDKDF (reference sequence). This CDR3 is built from 15 residues. CDR3 nucleotides: TGTGCCACCAGCCTAGGGACAGGGGTAAATGAAAAACTGTTTTTT. Encoded protein: CATSLGTGVNEKLFF.

This clonotype was seen many times. V gene TRBV20-1 combines with J gene TRBJ1-5; 7 bases are a match to TRBD1. CDR3 length: 15 amino acids. Germline values: CDR1 DFQATT, CDR2 SNEGSKA (reference sequence). CDR3 in amino acids: CRQTGRQGNNQPQHF. CDR3 in DNA: TGCAGGCAAACCGGGAGACAGGGCAACAATCAGCCCCAGCATTTT.

This rearrangement joins TRBV5-1 to TRBJ2-1, with a tentative D call TRBD2 (5 bases). CDR1 and CDR2 (germline): SGHRS, YFSETQ. The ends were cut back, 4 bases at V and 9 bases at J, with 14 bases in the middle. The CDR3 is made up of 13 amino acids. CDR3 nucleotides: TGCGCCAGCAGCCCTCGGACGGCGGGTGAGCAGTTCTTC. Protein product: CASSPRTAGEQFF. Based on the CDR3 plus reference TRBV5-1 and TRBJ2-1, the full variable domain is KAGVTQTPRYLIKTRGQQVTLSCSPISGHRSVSWYQQTPGQGLQFLFEYFSETQRNKGNFPGRFSGRQFSNSRSEMNVSTLELGDSALYLCASSPRTAGEQFFGPGTRLTVL.

V and J are TRBV12-3 or TRBV12-4 and TRBJ2-1; D is unresolved. Trimming left V 6 bases short and J 5 bases short, with 11 bases between. The CDR3 covers 13 residues. The CDR3 sequence is CASRTPRNNEQFF. The CDR3 bases are TGTGCCAGCAGAACGCCTAGAAACAATGAGCAGTTCTTC.

The sample holds many counts of this clonotype. CDR3 bases: TGCAGTGCTAGGGGACTACAGGGGCAGCCCCAGCATTTT. Protein: CSARGLQGQPQHF. V is TRBV20-1 and J is TRBJ1-5, with 7 bases lining up with TRBD1. The V segment lost 3 bases and the J segment 7 bases; nucleotides outside the gene matches: 6. The CDR3 totals 13 residues. Germline V lookup: CDR1 DFQATT, CDR2 SNEGSKA (reference sequence).

J is TRBJ2-3 and V is TRBV12-3 or TRBV12-4; 9 nucleotides agree with TRBD2. Trimming cost V 6 bases and J 0 bases; bases outside gene matches: 10. CDR3 length: 17 residues. The CDR3: CASRIAGDPFSTDTQYF. In DNA form, the CDR3 reads TGTGCCAGCAGGATAGCGGGAGACCCCTTTAGCACAGATACGCAGTATTTT.

This sequence joins TRBV4-3 and TRBJ1-6; D gene uncertain. The CDR3 runs to 17 residues. The ends were cut back, 1 base at V and 0 bases at J, with 10 bases in the middle. Looked up from germline, CDR1 is LGHNA and CDR2 is YSLEER. The CDR3 sequence is CASSQGEASSYNSPLHF. The CDR3 DNA follows: TGCGCCAGCAGCCAAGGCGAGGCGAGCTCCTATAATTCACCCCTCCACTTT.

This clonotype was detected only a few times. This chain joins TRBV6-5 and TRBJ1-6; no clear D gene. V was shortened by 2 bases and J by 7 bases, with 9 bases between the two germline ends. This CDR3 region has 14 residues. Germline values: CDR1 MNHEY, CDR2 SVGAGI. The CDR3 protein is CASSYLERNSPLHF. DNA of the CDR3: TGTGCCAGCAGTTACCTGGAGAGAAATTCACCCCTCCACTTT.

This clonotype was seen repeatedly, ten times or more. The chain combines TRBV12-3 or TRBV12-4 with TRBJ1-6; unclear D gene. Trimming cost V 0 bases and J 6 bases, with 12 bases left between them. This CDR3 spans 16 amino acids. The CDR3 coding sequence is TGTGCCAGCAGTTTAGCGCGTCAACAGATTAATTCACCCCTCCACTTT. Translated: CASSLARQQINSPLHF.

The genes are TRBV7-2 and TRBJ1-6, with TRBD1 as a possible D gene (6 bases). Trimming cost V 1 base and J 0 bases, with 13 bases left between them. Germline V gene lookup returns CDR1 SGHTA and CDR2 FQGNSA. This CDR3 has 18 residues. This chain's CDR3 is CASSLVIQGSSYNSPLHF. The CDR3 nucleotides read TGTGCCAGCAGCTTAGTTATCCAGGGGAGCTCCTATAATTCACCCCTCCACTTT.

The rearrangement joins TRBV2 to TRBJ2-5, with D maybe TRBD2 (6 bases). The CDR3 is 12 amino acids. Looked up from germline, CDR1 is SNHLY and CDR2 is FYNNEI. Trimming cost V 4 bases and J 5 bases, with 8 bases left between them. CDR3 coding DNA: TGTGCCAGCAGTGGGACTAAGGAGACCCAGTACTTC. It translates to CASSGTKETQYF.

This chain links TRBV6-5 with TRBJ2-7, with 7 positions matching TRBD2. CDR3 length: 15 amino acids. Germline V CDR1 and CDR2: MNHEY, SVGAGI. V was pared by 5 bases and J by 0 bases, with 7 bases of the junction left unmatched. The CDR3 loop is CASSPTSARSYEQYF. Written as DNA, the CDR3 is TGTGCCAGCAGTCCAACTAGCGCCCGCTCCTACGAGCAGTACTTC.

The rearrangement links TRBV20-1 to TRBJ2-2, with D maybe TRBD2 (6 bases). This CDR3 spans 15 amino acids. V was cut by 7 bases and J by 2 bases, with 17 bases left in between. In germline, CDR1 is DFQATT, CDR2 SNEGSKA (reference sequence). CDR3 DNA sequence: TGCAGTGTCACCCGAGAGGGAGGTAACACCGGGGAGCTGTTTTTT. Protein product: CSVTREGGNTGELFF.

Concerning this clonotype: A much larger clone sits a single nucleotide away, making a read error possible. The chain joins TRBV6-2 or TRBV6-3 to TRBJ2-3; 7 nucleotides line up with TRBD2. The germline CDR1 and CDR2 sequences are MNHEY and SVGEGT. The junction had 5 bases not matched to a gene; V was cut back by 10 bases and J by 4 bases. The CDR3 contains 12 residues. The CDR3 nucleotides read TGTGCCATCGGACTAGTGTCAGATACGCAGTATTTT. Protein sequence: CAIGLVSDTQYF.

This clonotype came up a few times. This chain links TRBV6-1 with TRBJ2-5; TRBD2 is a possible D gene (5 bases). The CDR3 contains 14 residues. Trimming removed 5 bases from V and 2 bases from J, with 12 bases in between. CDR1 and CDR2 (germline): MNHNS, SASEGT. The CDR3 region is CASSPQRLQETQYF. Written as DNA, the CDR3 is TGTGCCAGCAGTCCCCAGCGGCTACAAGAGACCCAGTACTTC.

This clonotype was observed at least ten times. The chain uses TRBV6-2 or TRBV6-3 and TRBJ2-2, with D possibly TRBD1 on 7 matching bases. Germline CDR1 reads MNHEY; CDR2 reads SVGEGT. Trimming shortened V by 3 bases and J by 7 bases, and 15 bases separated the two germline ends. This CDR3 is built from 15 residues. The CDR3 is CASSYLEGAVGELFF. The CDR3 DNA reads as TGTGCCAGCAGTTATCTGGAGGGGGCGGTCGGGGAGCTGTTTTTT.

This chain links TRBV24-1 with TRBJ2-7; the D is unclear. Trimming cost V 4 bases and J 0 bases, with 6 bases left between them. The CDR3 length is 13 residues. The germline CDR1 and CDR2 sequences are KGHDR and SFDVKD. The CDR3 loop is CATSDRYSYEQYF. As DNA, the CDR3 is TGTGCCACCAGTGACAGATACTCCTACGAGCAGTACTTC.

This clonotype was seen more than once but under ten times. This CDR3 reads CASSPDQTSTDTQYF. The CDR3 DNA sequence: TGTGCCAGCTCACCGGATCAGACTTCCACCGATACGCAGTATTTT. V usage is TRBV18 and J usage is TRBJ2-3, with unresolved D. The CDR3 consists of 15 residues. Trimming took 3 bases from V and 6 from J, leaving 16 bases between them. Per the germline V gene, CDR1 is KGHSH and CDR2 is LQKENI. The entire variable domain, with the rest obtained from reference TRBV18 and TRBJ2-3, is as follows: NAGVMQNPRHLVRRRGQEARLRCSPMKGHSHVYWYRQLPEEGLKFMVYLQKENIIDESGMPKERFSAEFPKEGPSILRIQQVVRGDSAAYFCASSPDQTSTDTQYFGPGTRLTVL.

This clonotype turned up a few times. The chain combines TRBV7-2 with TRBJ2-1; no firm D call. The CDR3 is made up of 13 amino acids. The V and J ends lost 0 bases and 8 bases respectively, with 8 bases between them. Germline-derived CDR1 and CDR2 are SGHTA and FQGNSA. CDR3 nucleotides: TGTGCCAGCAGCTTAGCGTTGGGCGATGAGCAGTTCTTC. As protein: CASSLALGDEQFF.

This clonotype was recorded a few times. The V call is TRBV3-1, the J call TRBJ2-2, with D hard to call. Trimming cost V 0 bases and J 6 bases, with 14 bases left between them. The germline V gene has CDR1 LGHDT and CDR2 YNNKEL (reference sequence). This CDR3 has 16 residues. As DNA, the CDR3 is TGTGCCAGCAGCCAAGAATTTTCTCGTAGCCCCGGGGAGCTGTTTTTT. Protein: CASSQEFSRSPGELFF.

DNA of the CDR3: TGCAGTGCTAGACCACCGGAGGGGAATTCTGAAAAACTGTTTTTT. This translates into CSARPPEGNSEKLFF. The chain couples TRBV20-1 to TRBJ1-4, with D perhaps matching TRBD1 (5 bases). The length of the CDR3 is 15 residues. Trimming shortened V by 2 bases and J by 7 bases, and 17 bases separated the two germline ends. CDR1 is DFQATT and CDR2 is SNEGSKA in the germline V gene (reference sequence).